This T cell receptor (beta chain) came from a study of T cells in Graves' hyperthyroidism and ophthalmopathy. Findings and limits, study-wide: Among thyroid clonotypes expanded above 0.001, most also appeared in blood.

From RNA transcripts, TCR beta CDR3 regions were amplified. In the first-round RT-PCR of the TCR CDR3, the HTBI primer set was used. TCRdb itself ran the multiplex PCR reads through MiXCR, one entry per CDR3 protein. The repertoire holds approximately 640,000 distinct CDR3 sequences, 17% seen once, with around 16% in the top ten. V trimming: 7 bases; J trimming: 7 bases; junction bases outside the gene matches: 12. CDR1 and CDR2 from the germline V gene are SGHVS and FQNEAQ. The CDR3 consists of 15 residues. At least ten counts were recorded for this clonotype. As yet, its antigen is unknown. Patients were aged 18 to 65, had disease duration under 2 months, and had newly diagnosed hyperthyroidism. Patients were excluded for uncontrolled infection, other autoimmune disease, pregnancy or lactation. In making diagnoses, clinical symptoms, serum thyroxine and TRAb, thyroid ultrasound and orbital computed tomography were all used.

This clonotype originated in a man in his forties or fifties with Graves' hyperthyroidism. Sequencing input: blood. V usage is TRBV7-8 and J usage is TRBJ1-2; 10 positions agree with TRBD1. The CDR3 DNA follows: TGTGCCAGCACCGACTCGCTCCGGGACAGGGGTGGCTACACCTTC. This gives the protein CASTDSLRDRGGYTF.